This record concerns one T cell receptor beta chain sequence. Germline values: CDR1 MNHNS, CDR2 SASEGT. V trimming: 7 bases; J trimming: 6 bases; junction bases outside the gene matches: 13. The CDR3 runs to 15 residues. The data are from a study of TIL therapy for anti-PD-1-resistant metastatic lung cancer. For the study at large: Patients had a median age of about 50 years (range about 35-85).

As to time point: pre-treatment sample, taken before nivolumab and TIL therapy. The tumor samples were excised metastases, mostly pleural nodules or supraclavicular lymph nodes. Stage 4 NSCLC adults joined between late 2017 and January 2020. The libraries were made with immunoSEQ v3. TCRdb keeps only in-frame clones here, not all; method: immunoSEQ multiplex PCR. The data hold approximately 27,000 clones, with over 60% observed a single time. This receptor was taken from a person aged 25-79 years with non-small cell lung cancer. The sample was tumor tissue, taken at baseline. The J gene is TRBJ1-1, the V gene TRBV6-1; 8 bases are shared with TRBD1. The DNA of the CDR3 is TGTGCCAGCAACGGACAGGGACTACTCTTTGCTGAAGCTTTCTTT. Translated, it gives CASNGQGLLFAEAFF.